The entry below gives a single T cell receptor beta chain sequence along with its context. The sample originates from a study of blood T cell repertoires in COVID-19. At the level of the study: Sites across the United States, Italy and Spain contributed samples from acute and convalescent COVID-19. Sample material is recorded as cDNA or gDNA derived from T cells, B-cell-depleted T cells, or PBMCs.

V shed 4 bases, J shed 2 bases, and the junction held 8 bases outside the gene matches. The CDR3 is 17 amino acids. CDR1 is SGHRS and CDR2 is YFSETQ in the germline V gene. Patients at the Seattle site were enrolled during active infection and followed longitudinally. Original analysis: Reference gene primer amplification in the assay estimated nucleated cell counts. Sequencing was performed with immunoSEQ multiplex PCR; in TCRdb, only in-frame clones are kept and a portion is missing. The DNA gave D and trimming, while V, J and clone size come from that table. The sample carries about 200,000 clones, more than 85% recorded once.

This rearrangement joins TRBV5-1 to TRBJ2-6, with 8 bases that match TRBD1. Material for sequencing was peripheral blood. The sequence was obtained from a woman aged 50 to 60 with COVID-19, enrolled during active disease. As DNA, the CDR3 is TGCGCCAGCAGCACGGGTCAGGGGGCTGCTGGGGCCAACGTCCTGACTTTC. Protein product: CASSTGQGAAGANVLTF. The variable domain in full, completed from reference TRBV5-1 and TRBJ2-6, reads KAGVTQTPRYLIKTRGQQVTLSCSPISGHRSVSWYQQTPGQGLQFLFEYFSETQRNKGNFPGRFSGRQFSNSRSEMNVSTLELGDSALYLCASSTGQGAAGANVLTFGAGSRLTVL.